What follows are 9 T cell receptor beta chains derived from one specimen sequenced in a study of blood T cell repertoires in COVID-19. Assay: immunoSEQ multiplex PCR; the TCRdb copy retains only in-frame clones and omits some. The table lists about 180,000 clones, roughly 80% of them singletons. The material sequenced was peripheral blood. The receptors originated from a woman in her 70s with COVID-19, enrolled during active disease.

This clone occurred a few times. This sequence joins TRBV6-1 and TRBJ1-2; 7 bases line up with TRBD1. The CDR3 sequence is 18 residues long. The germline V gene has CDR1 MNHNS and CDR2 SASEGT. Trimming at V came to 2 bases and at J to 4 bases, leaving 16 bases not matched to a gene. CDR3 in DNA: TGTGCCAGCAGTGAAAACAGGGGAAGAAGGCTGGCCCTCTATGGCTACACCTTC. This translates into CASSENRGRRLALYGYTF.

The genes are TRBV5-1 and TRBJ2-3; no definite D call. V lost 7 bases to trimming and J lost 4 bases, with 16 bases between them. CDR1 and CDR2 from the germline V gene are SGHRS and YFSETQ. The CDR3 length is 14 residues. The CDR3 loop is CASGVSSRADTQYF. Written as DNA, the CDR3 is TGCGCCAGCGGAGTGTCATCTCGAGCAGATACGCAGTATTTT.

The chain links TRBV5-4 to TRBJ1-4; TRBD1 matches 8 bases. This CDR3 is built from 16 residues. Germline CDR1 SGHNT, CDR2 YYREEE (reference sequence). V was clipped by 4 bases and J by 1 base; unmatched bases: 6. CDR3: CASSVQGAGTNEKLFF. In DNA, the CDR3 is TGTGCCAGCAGCGTTCAGGGGGCCGGAACTAATGAAAAACTGTTTTTT.

This clone showed up just a few times. The sample holds other DNA sequences that translate to the same CDR3. V and J are TRBV7-2 and TRBJ2-3; 13 bases agree with TRBD2. V gave up 1 base and J gave up 4 bases; unmatched junction bases: 2. The CDR3 contains 16 residues. Germline loops: CDR1 SGHTA, CDR2 FQGNSA. The CDR3 sequence is CASSLGLAGGADTQYF. The CDR3 DNA follows: TGTGCCAGCAGCTTAGGACTAGCGGGAGGCGCAGATACGCAGTATTTT.

V and J are TRBV7-2 and TRBJ2-7; tentatively, D is TRBD2 (5 bases). The CDR3 extends over 12 amino acids. V lost 5 bases, J lost 5 bases, and 10 bases lay in between. CDR1 and CDR2 from the germline V gene are SGHTA and FQGNSA. This CDR3 reads CASSPNGDEQYF. The DNA for the CDR3 is TGTGCCAGCAGCCCCAACGGGGACGAGCAGTACTTC.

The rearrangement uses TRBV9 and TRBJ2-7; weak D call: TRBD2 (5 bases). Deletions cut 4 bases from V and 3 bases from J, with 11 bases between. CDR3 length equals 13 residues. CDR1 and CDR2 (germline): SGDLS, YYNGEE. The CDR3 loop is CASSREISYEQYF. CDR3 bases: TGTGCCAGCAGCAGGGAGATAAGCTACGAGCAGTACTTC.

The chain has TRBV7-9 and TRBJ1-1; no definite D call. CDR1 SEHNR and CDR2 FQNEAQ come from the germline V gene (reference sequence). The CDR3 loop spans 14 amino acids. V was cut by 6 bases and J by 2 bases, with 13 bases left in between. CDR3 nucleotides: TGTGCCAGCAGGTTTACTACAACCAACACTGAAGCTTTCTTT. Amino acid sequence: CASRFTTTNTEAFF.

The chain joins TRBV29-1 to TRBJ2-1, with 7 positions matching TRBD1. The CDR3 contains 13 residues. Germline assignment: CDR1 SQVTM and CDR2 ANQGSEA. Trimming removed 6 bases from V and 4 bases from J; junction bases left unmatched: 6. The CDR3 loop reads CSVGQSTYNEQFF. The CDR3 DNA sequence: TGCAGCGTGGGACAGAGTACGTACAATGAGCAGTTCTTC.

This clone was detected only a few times. The V gene is TRBV5-5, the J gene TRBJ1-1, with 8 bases aligning to TRBD1. Trimming removed 4 bases from V and 4 bases from J; junction bases left unmatched: 12. Per germline, CDR1 SGHKS and CDR2 YYEKEE (reference sequence). The CDR3 sequence is 16 residues long. CDR3 sequence reads: CASSRDVRGLGTEAFF. In nucleotides, the CDR3 is TGTGCCAGCAGCCGGGATGTCAGGGGGCTGGGCACTGAAGCTTTCTTT.